This T cell receptor (beta chain) was captured by sequencing in a study of shared clonotypes between healthy human individuals. Comments on this clone: This sequence is one base from a far larger clone and is likely a read error.

Profiled with immunoSEQ multiplex PCR; TCRdb holds only in-frame clones, not every one. The repertoire holds around 440,000 clones, with more than 70% as singletons. Germline assignment: CDR1 GTSNPN and CDR2 SVGIG (reference sequence). CDR3 length: 15 residues. V trimming: 4 bases; J trimming: 8 bases; junction bases outside the gene matches: 10. Genomic DNA for unsorted samples was obtained from around 94 million PBMCs. The sequenced sample was PBMCs. This clonotype originated in a woman aged 40 to 50 in good health. Some clones in this sample may be carry-over from other donors' samples. V gene TRBV30 combines with J gene TRBJ1-6; TRBD1 matches 8 bases. CDR3 sequence reads: CAWTYLAGGDSPLHF. In nucleotides, the CDR3 is TGTGCCTGGACCTACCTGGCAGGGGGCGATTCACCCCTCCACTTT.